Listed here is a single T cell receptor beta chain. Its antigen is not yet known. Per-base qualities were not stored, and no clone one base away is much larger. The sample belongs to a study of T cell changes during pregnancy in multiple sclerosis (dated 2019 in TCRdb). A note on the overall study: Changes in the T cell repertoire over the course of pregnancy were examined in this study in women with multiple sclerosis.

Preparation of the library involved the immunoSEQ multiplex PCR assay. TCRdb took this table from immuneACCESS and kept in-frame rearrangements with V and J called. Such tables lack part of the clones; where checked against another copy, unresolved V genes explain under half of the gap, and the rest is unexplained. Within this sample are roughly 53,000 clones, with about 92% of them counted one time only. The top ten hold approximately 0.62% of the sample. Trimmed from V: 8 bases; trimmed from J: 7 bases; junction bases lacking a gene match: 14. The germline V gene (reference sequence) gives CDR1 as LNHDA and CDR2 as SQIVND. The CDR3 goes from the cysteine to the phenylalanine over 14 residues. The entry retains the CDR3 DNA only, 42 bases that are in frame from base 1.

The sequence links TRBV19 to TRBJ2-7; 7 junctional bases match TRBD1. The TCR was taken from a female donor with multiple sclerosis, enrolled in a pregnancy study. The sequencing here drew on CD4+ T cells from peripheral blood mononuclear cells, taken in the third trimester of pregnancy. The nucleotides are TGTGCCAGTGGCGGCAGGGGGAAATTGGGTGAGCAGTACTTC. This codes for CASGGRGKLGEQYF.